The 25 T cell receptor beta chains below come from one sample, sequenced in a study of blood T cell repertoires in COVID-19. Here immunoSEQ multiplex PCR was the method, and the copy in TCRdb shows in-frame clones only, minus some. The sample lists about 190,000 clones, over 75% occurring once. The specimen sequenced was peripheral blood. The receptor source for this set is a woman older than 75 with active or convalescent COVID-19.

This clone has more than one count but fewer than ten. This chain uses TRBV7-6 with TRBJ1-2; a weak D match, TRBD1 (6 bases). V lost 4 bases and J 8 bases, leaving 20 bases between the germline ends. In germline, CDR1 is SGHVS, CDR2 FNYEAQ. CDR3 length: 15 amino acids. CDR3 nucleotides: TGTGCCAGCAGCTCCGCCATAATGGGGGCTGGGGGCTACACCTTC. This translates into CASSSAIMGAGGYTF.

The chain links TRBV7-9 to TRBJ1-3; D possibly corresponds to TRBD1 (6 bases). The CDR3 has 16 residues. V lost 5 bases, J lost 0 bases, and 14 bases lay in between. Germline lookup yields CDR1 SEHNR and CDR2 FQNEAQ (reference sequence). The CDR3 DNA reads TGTGCCAGCAGCACCATAACAGGGACCTCTGGAAACACCATATATTTT. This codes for CASSTITGTSGNTIYF.

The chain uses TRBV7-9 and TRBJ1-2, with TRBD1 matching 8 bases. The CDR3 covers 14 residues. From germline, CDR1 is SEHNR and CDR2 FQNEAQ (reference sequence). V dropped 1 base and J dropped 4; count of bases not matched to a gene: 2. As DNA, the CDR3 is TGTGCCAGCAGCTTAGGACAGGGGATCTATGGCTACACCTTC. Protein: CASSLGQGIYGYTF.

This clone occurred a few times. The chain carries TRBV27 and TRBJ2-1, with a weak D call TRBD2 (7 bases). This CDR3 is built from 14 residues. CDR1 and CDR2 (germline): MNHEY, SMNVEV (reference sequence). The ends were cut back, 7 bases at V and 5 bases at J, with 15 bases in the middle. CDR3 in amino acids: CASTRGGPNNEQFF. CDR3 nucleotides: TGTGCCAGCACGAGGGGGGGACCTAACAATGAGCAGTTCTTC.

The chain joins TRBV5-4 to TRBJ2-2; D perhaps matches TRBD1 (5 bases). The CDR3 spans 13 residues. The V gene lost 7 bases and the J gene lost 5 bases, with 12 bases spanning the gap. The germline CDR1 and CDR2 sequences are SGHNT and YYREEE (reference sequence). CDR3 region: CASAWGRTGELFF. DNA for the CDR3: TGTGCCAGCGCCTGGGGCAGGACCGGGGAGCTGTTTTTT.

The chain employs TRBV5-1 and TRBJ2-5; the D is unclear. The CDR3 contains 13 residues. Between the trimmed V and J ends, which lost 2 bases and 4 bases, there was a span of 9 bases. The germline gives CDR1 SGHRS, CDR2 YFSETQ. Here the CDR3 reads CASSFARTETQYF. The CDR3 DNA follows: TGCGCCAGCAGCTTTGCTAGAACAGAGACCCAGTACTTC.

CDR3 protein: CASSYSGAAGELFF. The CDR3 DNA is TGTGCCAGCAGTTATTCAGGGGCGGCCGGGGAGCTGTTTTTT. The chain has TRBV6-5 and TRBJ2-2; possible D gene TRBD1, 6 bases. V lost 3 bases, J lost 6 bases, and 11 bases lay in between. The CDR3 length is 14 residues. Germline assignment: CDR1 MNHEY and CDR2 SVGAGI.

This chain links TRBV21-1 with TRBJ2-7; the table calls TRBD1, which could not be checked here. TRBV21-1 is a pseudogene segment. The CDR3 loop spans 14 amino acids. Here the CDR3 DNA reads TGTGCCAGCAGCAAAGGTCAGATACAATACGAGCAGTACTTC. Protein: CASSKGQIQYEQYF.

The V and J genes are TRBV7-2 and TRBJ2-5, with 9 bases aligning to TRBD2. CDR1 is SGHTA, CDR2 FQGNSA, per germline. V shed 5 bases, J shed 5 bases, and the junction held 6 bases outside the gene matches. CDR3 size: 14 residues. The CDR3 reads CASSKAGGGETQYF. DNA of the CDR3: TGTGCCAGCAGCAAAGCGGGGGGCGGGGAGACCCAGTACTTC.

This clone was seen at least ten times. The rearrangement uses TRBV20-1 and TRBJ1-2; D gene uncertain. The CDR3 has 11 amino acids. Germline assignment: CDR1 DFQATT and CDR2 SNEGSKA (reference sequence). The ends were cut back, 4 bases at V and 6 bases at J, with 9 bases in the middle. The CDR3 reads CSATKLDGYTF. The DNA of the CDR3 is TGCAGTGCTACGAAGCTTGATGGCTACACCTTC.

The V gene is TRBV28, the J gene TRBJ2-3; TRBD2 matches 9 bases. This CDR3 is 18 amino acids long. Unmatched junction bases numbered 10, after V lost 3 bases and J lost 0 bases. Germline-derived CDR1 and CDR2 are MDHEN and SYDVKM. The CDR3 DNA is TGTGCCAGCAGTTTGTCGCTAGCGGGGACAACTAGCACAGATACGCAGTATTTT. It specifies CASSLSLAGTTSTDTQYF.

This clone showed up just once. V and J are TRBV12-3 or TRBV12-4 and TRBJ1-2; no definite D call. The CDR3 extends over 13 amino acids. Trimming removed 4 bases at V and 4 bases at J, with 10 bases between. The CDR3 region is CASSYDGLYGYTF. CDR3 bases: TGTGCCAGCAGTTACGACGGACTCTATGGCTACACCTTC.

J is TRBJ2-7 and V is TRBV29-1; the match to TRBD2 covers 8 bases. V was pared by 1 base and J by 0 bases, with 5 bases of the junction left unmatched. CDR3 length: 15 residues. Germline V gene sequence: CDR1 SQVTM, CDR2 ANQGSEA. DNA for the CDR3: TGCAGCGTTGAAGGGGGTAGCGGGGCCTCCTACGAGCAGTACTTC. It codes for CSVEGGSGASYEQYF.

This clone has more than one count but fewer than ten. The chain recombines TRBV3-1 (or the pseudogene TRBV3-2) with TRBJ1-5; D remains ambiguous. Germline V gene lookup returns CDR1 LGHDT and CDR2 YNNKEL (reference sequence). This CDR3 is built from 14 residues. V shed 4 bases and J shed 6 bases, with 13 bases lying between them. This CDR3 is CASSLAGPSQPQHF. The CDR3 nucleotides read TGTGCCAGCAGCCTAGCGGGCCCCAGTCAGCCCCAGCATTTT.

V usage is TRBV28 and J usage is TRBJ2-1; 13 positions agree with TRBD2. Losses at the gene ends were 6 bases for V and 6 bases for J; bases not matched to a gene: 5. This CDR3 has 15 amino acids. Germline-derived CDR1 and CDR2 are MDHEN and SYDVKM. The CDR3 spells CASSTRLAGGNEQFF. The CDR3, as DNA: TGTGCCAGCAGCACCAGACTAGCGGGGGGCAATGAGCAGTTCTTC.

In nucleotides, the CDR3 is TGTGCCAGCAGCTTATTGGCAGGGGCAAACCAAGAGACCCAGTACTTC. Protein: CASSLLAGANQETQYF. The gene calls are TRBV7-6 and TRBJ2-5, with D perhaps TRBD1 (6 bases). The CDR3 extends over 16 amino acids. Between the trimmed V and J ends, which lost 2 bases and 0 bases, there was a span of 13 bases. CDR1 and CDR2 from the germline V gene are SGHVS and FNYEAQ.

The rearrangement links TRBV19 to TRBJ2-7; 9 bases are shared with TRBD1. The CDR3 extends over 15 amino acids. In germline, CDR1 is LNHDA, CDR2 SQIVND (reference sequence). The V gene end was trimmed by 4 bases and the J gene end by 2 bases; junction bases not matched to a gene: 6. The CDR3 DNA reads TGTGCCAGTAGTAGCGCCGGGACAGGGACCTACGAGCAGTACTTC. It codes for CASSSAGTGTYEQYF. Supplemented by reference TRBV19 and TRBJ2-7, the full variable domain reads DGGITQSPKYLFRKEGQNVTLSCEQNLNHDAMYWYRQDPGQGLRLIYYSQIVNDFQKGDIAEGYSVSREKKESFPLTVTSAQKNPTAFYLCASSSAGTGTYEQYFGPGTRLTVT.

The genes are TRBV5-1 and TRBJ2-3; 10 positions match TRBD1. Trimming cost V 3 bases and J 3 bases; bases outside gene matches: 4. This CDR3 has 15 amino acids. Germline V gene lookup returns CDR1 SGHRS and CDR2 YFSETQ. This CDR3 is CASSWGTGETDTQYF. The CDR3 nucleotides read TGCGCCAGCAGCTGGGGGACAGGGGAGACAGATACGCAGTATTTT.

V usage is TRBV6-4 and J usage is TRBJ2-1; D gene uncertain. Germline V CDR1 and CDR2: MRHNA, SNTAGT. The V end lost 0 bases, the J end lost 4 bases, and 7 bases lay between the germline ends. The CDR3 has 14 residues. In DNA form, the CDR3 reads TGTGCCAGCAGTGACTCGAACAAATACAATGAGCAGTTCTTC. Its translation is CASSDSNKYNEQFF.

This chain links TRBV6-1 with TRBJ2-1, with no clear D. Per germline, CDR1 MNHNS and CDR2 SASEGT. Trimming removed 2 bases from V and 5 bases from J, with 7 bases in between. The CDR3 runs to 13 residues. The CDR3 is CASSESVNNEQFF. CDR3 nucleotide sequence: TGTGCCAGCAGTGAATCTGTAAACAATGAGCAGTTCTTC.

In nucleotides, the CDR3 is TGTGCCAGCAGCGTAGGGACAAATTCCCTCTCTGGGGCCAACGTCCTGACTTTC. As protein: CASSVGTNSLSGANVLTF. V usage is TRBV9 and J usage is TRBJ2-6; possible D gene TRBD1, 5 bases. Between the trimmed V and J ends, which lost 0 bases and 0 bases, there was a span of 13 bases. The CDR3 extends over 18 amino acids. Germline loops: CDR1 SGDLS, CDR2 YYNGEE.

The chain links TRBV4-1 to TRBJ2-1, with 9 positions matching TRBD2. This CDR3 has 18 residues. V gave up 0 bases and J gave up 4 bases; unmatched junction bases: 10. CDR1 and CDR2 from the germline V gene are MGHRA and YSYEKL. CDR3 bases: TGCGCCAGCAGCCAAGATTTGGCCCTAAGCGGGGGGTACAATGAGCAGTTCTTC. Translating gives CASSQDLALSGGYNEQFF.

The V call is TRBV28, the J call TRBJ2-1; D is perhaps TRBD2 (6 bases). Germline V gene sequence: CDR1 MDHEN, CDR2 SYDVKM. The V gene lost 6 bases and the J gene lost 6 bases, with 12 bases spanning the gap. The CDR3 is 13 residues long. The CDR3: CASRLRRGNEQFF. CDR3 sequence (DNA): TGTGCCAGCAGGTTGAGGCGGGGCAATGAGCAGTTCTTC.

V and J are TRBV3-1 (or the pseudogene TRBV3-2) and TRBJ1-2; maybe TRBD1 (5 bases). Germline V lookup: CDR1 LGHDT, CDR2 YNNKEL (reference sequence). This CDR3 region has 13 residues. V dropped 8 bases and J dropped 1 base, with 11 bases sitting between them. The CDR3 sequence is CASGAAHNYGYTF. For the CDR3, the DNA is TGTGCCAGCGGGGCAGCCCATAACTATGGCTACACCTTC.

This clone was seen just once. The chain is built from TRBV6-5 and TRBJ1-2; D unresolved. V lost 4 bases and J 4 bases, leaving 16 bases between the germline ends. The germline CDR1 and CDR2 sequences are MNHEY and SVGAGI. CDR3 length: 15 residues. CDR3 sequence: CASSLWQAGSYGYTF. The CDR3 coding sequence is TGTGCCAGCAGTTTGTGGCAGGCGGGCTCCTATGGCTACACCTTC.